This TCR beta chain was documented in a study of cytomegalovirus exposure and HLA in healthy donors. Study-wide points: Previously analyzed data showed that most TCR beta V segments were productive at a frequency of about 87% or about 30%.

With respect to this clone: No antigen is known for it.

CDR1 and CDR2 from the germline V gene are SGHTA and FQGTGA. There are 14 residues in the CDR3. The V segment lost 7 bases and the J segment 0 bases; nucleotides outside the gene matches: 3. This PCR relied on a set of 60 Vbeta primers and 13 Jbeta primers. Assay used: immunoSEQ multiplex PCR; TCRdb lists only in-frame clones, some missing. The table shows roughly 140,000 clones, with approximately 83% occurring only once. The specimen was PBMCs. The receptor was isolated from a male donor in good health and CMV-seronegative. The V and J genes are TRBV7-3 and TRBJ2-1, with 7 bases that match TRBD2. The CDR3 here is CASKSSGSYNEQFF. CDR3 nucleotides: TGTGCCAGCAAATCTAGCGGCTCCTACAATGAGCAGTTCTTC.